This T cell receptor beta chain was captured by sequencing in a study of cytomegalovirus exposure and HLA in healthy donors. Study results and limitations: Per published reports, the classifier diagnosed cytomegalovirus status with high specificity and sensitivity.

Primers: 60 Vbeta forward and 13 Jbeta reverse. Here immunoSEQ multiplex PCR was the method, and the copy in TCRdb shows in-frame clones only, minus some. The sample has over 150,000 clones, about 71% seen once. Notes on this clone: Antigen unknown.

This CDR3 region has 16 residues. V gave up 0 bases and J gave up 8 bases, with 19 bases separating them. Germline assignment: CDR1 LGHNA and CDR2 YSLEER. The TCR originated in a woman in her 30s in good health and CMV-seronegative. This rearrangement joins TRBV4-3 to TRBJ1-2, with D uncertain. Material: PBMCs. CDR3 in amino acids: CASSQEGEGYTVGYTF. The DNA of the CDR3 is TGCGCCAGCAGCCAAGAAGGAGAGGGTTACACCGTCGGCTACACCTTC.